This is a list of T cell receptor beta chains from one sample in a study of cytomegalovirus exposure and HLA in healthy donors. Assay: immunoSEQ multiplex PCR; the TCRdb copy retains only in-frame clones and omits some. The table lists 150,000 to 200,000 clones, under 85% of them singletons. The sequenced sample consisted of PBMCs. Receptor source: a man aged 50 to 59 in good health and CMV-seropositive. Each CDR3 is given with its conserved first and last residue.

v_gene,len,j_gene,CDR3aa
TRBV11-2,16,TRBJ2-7,CASSLMGQDGRSEQYF
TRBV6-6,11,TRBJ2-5,CASSFQETQYF
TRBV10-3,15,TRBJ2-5,CAISEGPSGGETQYF
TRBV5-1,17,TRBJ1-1,CASSLGSGKPYDTEAFF
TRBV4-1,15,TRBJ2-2,CASSQEGRGTGELFF
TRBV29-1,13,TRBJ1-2,CSVAQGGISGYTF
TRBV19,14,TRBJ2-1,CASGTSGGGNEQFF
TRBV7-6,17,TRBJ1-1,CASSLGRGGPGRTEAFF
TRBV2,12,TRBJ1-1,CASRAGPTEAFF
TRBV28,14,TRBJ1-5,CASRTEISNQPQHF
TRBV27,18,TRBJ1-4,CASSSSLLRGQTNEKLFF
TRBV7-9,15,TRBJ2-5,CASSLASPGRETQYF
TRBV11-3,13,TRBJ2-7,CASSLVGGYEQYF
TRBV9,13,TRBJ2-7,CASSVGSSYEQYF
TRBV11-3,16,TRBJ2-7,CASSLCRPTSSYEQYF
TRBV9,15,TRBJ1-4,CASSVRAGEHEKLFF
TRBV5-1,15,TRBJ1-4,CASSYTTGGREKLFF
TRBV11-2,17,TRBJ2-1,CASSLPTTGGAYNEQFF
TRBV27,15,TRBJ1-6,CASRRGSSYNSPLHF
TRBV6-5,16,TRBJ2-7,CASSYFWRGYSYEQYF
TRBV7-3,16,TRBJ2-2,CASSLTGTSGTGELFF
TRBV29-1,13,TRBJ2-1,CSAAGQTYNEQFF
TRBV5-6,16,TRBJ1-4,CASSSELGADYEKLFF
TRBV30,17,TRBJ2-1,CACPPTKRGLAGGETVF
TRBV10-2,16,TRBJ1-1,CASSDRLQKPNTEAFF
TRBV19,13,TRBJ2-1,CASSGRATNEQFF
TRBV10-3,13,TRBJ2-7,CAISESQAYEQYF
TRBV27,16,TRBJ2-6,CASSRGGGAGANVLTF
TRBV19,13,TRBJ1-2,CASSTTGGDGYTF
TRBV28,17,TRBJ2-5,CASSHSSLGPRQETQYF
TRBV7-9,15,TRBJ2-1,CASSSVQGILNEQFF
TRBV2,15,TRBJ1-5,CASSATGGATQPQHF
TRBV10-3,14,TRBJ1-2,CASRDRGLIVGYTF
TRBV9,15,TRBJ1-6,CASSVGGRDNSPLHF
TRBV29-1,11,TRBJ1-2,CSVETGGGYTF
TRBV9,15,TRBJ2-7,CASSVESSGGYEQYF
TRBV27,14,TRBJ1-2,CASSSGDSRYGYTF
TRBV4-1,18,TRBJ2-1,CASSYRPGTSDEWDEQFF
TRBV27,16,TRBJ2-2,CASSLSRGVNTGELFF
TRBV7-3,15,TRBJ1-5,CASSPRVISNQPQHF
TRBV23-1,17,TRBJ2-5,CASSQVVGGGAGETQYF
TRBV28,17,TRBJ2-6,CASSLFGTGPGANVLTF
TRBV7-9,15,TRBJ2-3,CASALGSGIRDTQYF
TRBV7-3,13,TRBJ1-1,CASSNYRQGEAFF
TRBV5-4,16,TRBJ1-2,CASSPDRGRVNYGYTF
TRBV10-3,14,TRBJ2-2,CAIGTGGATGELFF
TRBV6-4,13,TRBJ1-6,CASSDVTYSPLHF
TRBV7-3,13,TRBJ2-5,CASSQQGGETQYF
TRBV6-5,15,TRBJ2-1,CASSDSQDGGNEQFF
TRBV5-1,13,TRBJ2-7,CASSPQGNYEQYF
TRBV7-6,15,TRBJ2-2,CASSLTGGATGELFF
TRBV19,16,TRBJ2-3,CASSISAGGPGDTQYF
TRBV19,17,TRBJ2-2,CATRTSVPSANTGELFF